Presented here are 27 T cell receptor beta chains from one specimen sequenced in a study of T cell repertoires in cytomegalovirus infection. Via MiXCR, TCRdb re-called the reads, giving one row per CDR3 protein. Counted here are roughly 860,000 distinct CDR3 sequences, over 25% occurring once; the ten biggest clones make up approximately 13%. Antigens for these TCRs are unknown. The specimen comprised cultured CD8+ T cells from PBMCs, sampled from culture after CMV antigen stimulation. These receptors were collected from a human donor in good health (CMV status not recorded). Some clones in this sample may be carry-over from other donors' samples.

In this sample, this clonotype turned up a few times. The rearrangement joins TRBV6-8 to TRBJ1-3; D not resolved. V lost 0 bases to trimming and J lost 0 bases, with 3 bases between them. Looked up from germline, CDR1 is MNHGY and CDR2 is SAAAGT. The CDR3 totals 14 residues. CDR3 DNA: TGTGCCAGCAGTTACTCGGGCTCTGGAAACACCATATATTTT. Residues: CASSYSGSGNTIYF.

The CDR3 loop reads CATITGKNEQFF. The DNA for the CDR3 is TGTGCCACCATCACAGGGAAAAATGAGCAGTTCTTC. The gene calls are TRBV19 and TRBJ2-1, with a tentative D call TRBD1 (6 bases). The ends were cut back, 10 bases at V and 7 bases at J, with 14 bases in the middle. The CDR3 contains 12 residues. The germline V gene encodes CDR1 LNHDA and CDR2 SQIVND (reference sequence). Full variable domain (missing parts from reference TRBV19 and TRBJ2-1): DGGITQSPKYLFRKEGQNVTLSCEQNLNHDAMYWYRQDPGQGLRLIYYSQIVNDFQKGDIAEGYSVSREKKESFPLTVTSAQKNPTAFYLCATITGKNEQFFGPGTRLTVL.

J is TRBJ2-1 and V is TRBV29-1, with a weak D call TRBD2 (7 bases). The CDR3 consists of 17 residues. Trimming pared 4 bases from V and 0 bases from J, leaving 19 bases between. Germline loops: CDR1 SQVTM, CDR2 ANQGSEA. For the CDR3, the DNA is TGCAGCGTTGCTGGCGGGGGACACCCATACTCCTACAATGAGCAGTTCTTC. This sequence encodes CSVAGGGHPYSYNEQFF.

The CDR3: CASTSYGGQGDTGELFF. The CDR3 coding sequence is TGTGCCAGCACTTCATATGGGGGACAGGGGGACACCGGGGAGCTGTTTTTT. This rearrangement joins TRBV6-5 to TRBJ2-2, with 11 bases aligning to TRBD1. The length of the CDR3 is 17 residues. Unmatched junction bases numbered 10, after V lost 7 bases and J lost 3 bases. Germline CDR1 is MNHEY and CDR2 is SVGAGI.

The CDR3 protein is CASSLGGGAPYYGYTF. The CDR3 region has the DNA TGTGCCAGCAGCCTGGGGGGGGGGGCGCCGTACTATGGCTACACCTTC. This chain connects TRBV7-2 to TRBJ1-2, with a weak D call TRBD1 (6 bases). The V end lost 5 bases, the J end lost 3 bases, and 19 bases lay between the germline ends. Germline CDR1 SGHTA, CDR2 FQGNSA. CDR3 length equals 16 residues.

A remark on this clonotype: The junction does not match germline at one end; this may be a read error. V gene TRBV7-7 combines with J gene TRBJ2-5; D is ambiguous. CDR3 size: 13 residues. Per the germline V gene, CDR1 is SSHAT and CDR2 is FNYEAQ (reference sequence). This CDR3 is CASTRALRETQYF. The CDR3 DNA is TGTGCTAGCACCCGGGCCCTGAGAGAGACCCAGTACTTC.

This chain's CDR3 is CSVEGEKPGGDTQYF. DNA of the CDR3: TGCAGCGTTGAAGGGGAAAAGCCCGGGGGAGATACGCAGTATTTT. The chain carries TRBV29-1 and TRBJ2-3; possible D gene TRBD2, 6 bases. Trimming pared 1 base from V and 5 bases from J, leaving 16 bases between. Germline V gene sequence: CDR1 SQVTM, CDR2 ANQGSEA. The CDR3 spans 15 residues.

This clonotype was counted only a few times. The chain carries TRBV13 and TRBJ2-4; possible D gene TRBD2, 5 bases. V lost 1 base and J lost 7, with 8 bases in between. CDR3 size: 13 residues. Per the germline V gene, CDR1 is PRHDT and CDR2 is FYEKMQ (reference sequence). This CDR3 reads CASSLVGVNIQYF. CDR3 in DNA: TGTGCCAGCAGCTTAGTGGGAGTCAACATTCAGTACTTC.

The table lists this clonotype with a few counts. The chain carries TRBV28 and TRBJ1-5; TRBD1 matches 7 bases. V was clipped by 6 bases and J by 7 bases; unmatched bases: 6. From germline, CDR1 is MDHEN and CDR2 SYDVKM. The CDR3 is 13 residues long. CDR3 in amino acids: CASRYRGAQPQHF. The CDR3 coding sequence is TGTGCCAGCAGGTACAGGGGAGCCCAGCCCCAGCATTTT.

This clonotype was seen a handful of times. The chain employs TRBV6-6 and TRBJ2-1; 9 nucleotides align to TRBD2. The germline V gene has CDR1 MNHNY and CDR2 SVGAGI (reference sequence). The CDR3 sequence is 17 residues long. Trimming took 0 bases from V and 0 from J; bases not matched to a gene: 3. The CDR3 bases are TGTGCCAGCAGTTACTCAGCGGGGGGAAGCTCCTACAATGAGCAGTTCTTC. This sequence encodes CASSYSAGGSSYNEQFF.

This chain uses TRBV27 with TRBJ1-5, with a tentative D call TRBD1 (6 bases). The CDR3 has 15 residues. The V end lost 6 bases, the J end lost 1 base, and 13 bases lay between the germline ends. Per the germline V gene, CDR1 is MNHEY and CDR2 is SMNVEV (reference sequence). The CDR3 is CASSRRGESNQPQHF. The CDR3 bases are TGTGCCAGCAGCCGCAGGGGTGAGAGCAATCAGCCCCAGCATTTT.

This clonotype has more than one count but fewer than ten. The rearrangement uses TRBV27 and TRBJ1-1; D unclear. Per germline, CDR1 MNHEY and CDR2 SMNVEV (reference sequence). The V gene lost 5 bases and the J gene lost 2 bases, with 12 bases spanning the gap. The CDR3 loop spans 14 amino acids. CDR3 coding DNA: TGTGCCAGCAGTACTTACGGACTAAACACTGAAGCTTTCTTT. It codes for CASSTYGLNTEAFF.

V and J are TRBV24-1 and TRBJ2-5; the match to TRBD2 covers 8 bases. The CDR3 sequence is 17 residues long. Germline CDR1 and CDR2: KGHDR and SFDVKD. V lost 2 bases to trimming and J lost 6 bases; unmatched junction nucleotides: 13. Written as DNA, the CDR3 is TGTGCCACCAGTGATTGGACAGCGGGGGCAGGCGGAAAGACCCAGTACTTC. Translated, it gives CATSDWTAGAGGKTQYF.

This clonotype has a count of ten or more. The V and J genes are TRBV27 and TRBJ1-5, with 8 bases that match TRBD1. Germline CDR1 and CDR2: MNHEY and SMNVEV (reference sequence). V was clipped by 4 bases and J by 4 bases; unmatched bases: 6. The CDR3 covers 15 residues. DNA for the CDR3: TGTGCCAGCAGTTCAAGGGACAGGCCTAATCAGCCCCAGCATTTT. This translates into CASSSRDRPNQPQHF.

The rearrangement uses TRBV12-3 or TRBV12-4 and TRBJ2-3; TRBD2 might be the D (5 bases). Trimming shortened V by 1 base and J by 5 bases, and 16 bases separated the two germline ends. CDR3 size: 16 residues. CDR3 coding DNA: TGTGCCAGCAGTTTAGAGTCGGGGATCGCATTAGATACGCAGTATTTT. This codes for CASSLESGIALDTQYF.

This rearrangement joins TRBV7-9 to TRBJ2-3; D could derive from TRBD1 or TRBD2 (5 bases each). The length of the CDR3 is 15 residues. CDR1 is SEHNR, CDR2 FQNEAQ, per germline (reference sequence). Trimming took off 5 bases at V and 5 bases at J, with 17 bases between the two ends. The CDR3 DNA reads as TGTGCCAGCAGCGAGTCCCCGGGGCCGGGAGATACGCAGTATTTT. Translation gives CASSESPGPGDTQYF.

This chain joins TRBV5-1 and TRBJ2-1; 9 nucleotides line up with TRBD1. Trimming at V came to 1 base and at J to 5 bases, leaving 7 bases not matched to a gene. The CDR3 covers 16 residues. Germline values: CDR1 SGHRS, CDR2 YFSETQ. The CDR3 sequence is CASSLRGGQGDNEQFF. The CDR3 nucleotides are TGCGCCAGCAGCTTGAGAGGGGGACAGGGAGACAATGAGCAGTTCTTC.

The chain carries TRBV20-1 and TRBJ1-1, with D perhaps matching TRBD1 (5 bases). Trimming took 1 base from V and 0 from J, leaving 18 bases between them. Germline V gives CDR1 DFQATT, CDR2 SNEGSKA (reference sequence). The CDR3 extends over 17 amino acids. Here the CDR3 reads CSARGRDLEGLNTEAFF. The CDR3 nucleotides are TGCAGTGCTAGAGGTAGGGACCTTGAAGGATTGAACACTGAAGCTTTCTTT.

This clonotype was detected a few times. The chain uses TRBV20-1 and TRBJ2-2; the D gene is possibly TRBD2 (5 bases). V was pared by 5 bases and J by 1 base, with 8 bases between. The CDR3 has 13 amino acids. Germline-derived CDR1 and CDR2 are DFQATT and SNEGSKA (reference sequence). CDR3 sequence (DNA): TGCAGTGCTTGGACTGAGAACACCGGGGAGCTGTTTTTT. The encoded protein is CSAWTENTGELFF.

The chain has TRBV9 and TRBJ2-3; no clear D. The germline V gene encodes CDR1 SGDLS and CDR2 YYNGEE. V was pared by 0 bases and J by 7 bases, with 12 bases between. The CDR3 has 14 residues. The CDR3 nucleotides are TGTGCCAGCAGCGTAGCCGACTCTGCACATACGCAGTATTTT. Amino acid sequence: CASSVADSAHTQYF. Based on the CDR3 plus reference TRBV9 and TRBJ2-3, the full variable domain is DSGVTQTPKHLITATGQRVTLRCSPRSGDLSVYWYQQSLDQGLQFLIQYYNGEERAKGNILERFSAQQFPDLHSELNLSSLELGDSALYFCASSVADSAHTQYFGPGTRLTVL.

The CDR3 reads CASSFGATGNTIYF. CDR3 sequence (DNA): TGTGCCAGCAGCTTTGGGGCCACTGGAAACACCATATATTTT. The V and J genes are TRBV7-9 and TRBJ1-3, with D perhaps matching TRBD1 (5 bases). Germline V gene sequence: CDR1 SEHNR, CDR2 FQNEAQ (reference sequence). Trimming pared 3 bases from V and 2 bases from J, leaving 8 bases between. The CDR3 consists of 14 residues.

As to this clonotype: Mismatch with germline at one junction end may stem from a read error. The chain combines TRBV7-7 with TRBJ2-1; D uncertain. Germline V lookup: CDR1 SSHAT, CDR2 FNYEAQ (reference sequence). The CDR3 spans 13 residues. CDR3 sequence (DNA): TGTGCTAGCAGCTCCAACCTAGGGAATGAGCAGTTCTTC. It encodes CASSSNLGNEQFF. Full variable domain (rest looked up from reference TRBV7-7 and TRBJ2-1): GAGVSQSPRYKVTKRGQDVTLRCDPISSHATLYWYQQALGQGPEFLTYFNYEAQPDKSGLPSDRFSAERPEGSISTLTIQRTEQRDSAMYRCASSSNLGNEQFFGPGTRLTVL.

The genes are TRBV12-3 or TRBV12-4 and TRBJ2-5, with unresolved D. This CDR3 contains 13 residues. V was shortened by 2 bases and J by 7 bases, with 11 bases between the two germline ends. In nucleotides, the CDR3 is TGTGCCAGCAGTTTATCTTCAAGTGGGACCCAGTACTTC. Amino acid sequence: CASSLSSSGTQYF.

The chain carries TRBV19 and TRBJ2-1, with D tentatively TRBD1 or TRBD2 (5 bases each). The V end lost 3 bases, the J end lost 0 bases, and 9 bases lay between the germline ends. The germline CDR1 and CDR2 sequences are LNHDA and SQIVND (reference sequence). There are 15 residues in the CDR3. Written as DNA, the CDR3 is TGTGCCAGTAGTATTAAGGGGAGCTCCTACAATGAGCAGTTCTTC. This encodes CASSIKGSSYNEQFF. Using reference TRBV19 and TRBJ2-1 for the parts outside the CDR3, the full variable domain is DGGITQSPKYLFRKEGQNVTLSCEQNLNHDAMYWYRQDPGQGLRLIYYSQIVNDFQKGDIAEGYSVSREKKESFPLTVTSAQKNPTAFYLCASSIKGSSYNEQFFGPGTRLTVL.

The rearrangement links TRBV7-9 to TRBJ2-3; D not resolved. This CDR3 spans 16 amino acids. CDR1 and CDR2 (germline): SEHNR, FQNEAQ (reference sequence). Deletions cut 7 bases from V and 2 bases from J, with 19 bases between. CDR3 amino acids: CASMLWALTITDTQYF. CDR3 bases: TGTGCCAGCATGCTCTGGGCCTTAACAATCACAGATACGCAGTATTTT.

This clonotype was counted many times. CDR3 coding DNA: TGTGCCAGCAGCCCATTTGGGGGGGGGAAAGATACGCAGTATTTT. Translated: CASSPFGGGKDTQYF. V usage is TRBV7-8 and J usage is TRBJ2-3; TRBD2 aligns across 7 bases. Germline CDR1 reads SGHVS; CDR2 reads FQNEAQ. Unmatched junction bases numbered 10, after V lost 5 bases and J lost 5 bases. The CDR3 is made up of 15 amino acids.

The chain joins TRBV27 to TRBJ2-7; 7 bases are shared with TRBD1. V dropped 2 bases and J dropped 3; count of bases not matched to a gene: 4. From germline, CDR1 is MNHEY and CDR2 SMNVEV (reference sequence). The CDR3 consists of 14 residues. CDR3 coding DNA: TGTGCCAGCAGTTTAAACAGGGGCCACTACGAGCAGTACTTC. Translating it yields CASSLNRGHYEQYF.